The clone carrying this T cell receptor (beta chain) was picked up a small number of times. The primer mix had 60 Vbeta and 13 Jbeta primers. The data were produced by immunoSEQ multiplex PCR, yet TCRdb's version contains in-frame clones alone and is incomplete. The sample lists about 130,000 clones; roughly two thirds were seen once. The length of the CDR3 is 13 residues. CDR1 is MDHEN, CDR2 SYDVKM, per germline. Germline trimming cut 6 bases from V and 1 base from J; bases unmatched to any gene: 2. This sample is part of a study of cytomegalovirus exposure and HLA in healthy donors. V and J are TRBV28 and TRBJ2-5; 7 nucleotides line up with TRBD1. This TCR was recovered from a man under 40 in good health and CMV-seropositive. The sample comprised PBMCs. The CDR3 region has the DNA TGTGCCAGCAGCAGGGACAGCCAAGAGACCCAGTACTTC. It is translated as CASSRDSQETQYF.